Sequencing of this TCR beta chain was carried out in a study of Ad26.COV2.S vaccination and SARS-CoV-2 variants. Measured with immunoSEQ multiplex PCR; TCRdb has only the in-frame clones, and not every one. The sample holds roughly 390,000 clones, 70% to 90% seen once. V gave up 8 bases and J gave up 6 bases, with 14 bases separating them. The CDR3 totals 14 residues. CDR1 SGHNT and CDR2 YENEEA come from the germline V gene. Sample treatment: roughly 18 received Ad26.COV2.S at low or high dose, single or two shots; about 5 received placebo; per-sample allocation not given. Day 63 after the first injection of vaccine or placebo was the sampling time.

The chain carries TRBV11-3 and TRBJ2-6, with D possibly being TRBD1 (6 bases). The sequencing used peripheral blood, collected in a trial of Ad26.COV2.S vaccine versus placebo. This receptor was identified in a person between 18 and 65 years old who received the Ad26.COV2.S COVID-19 vaccine or a placebo. The CDR3 reads CASSGAQEANVLTF. The CDR3 DNA follows: TGTGCCAGCTCAGGGGCCCAGGAGGCCAACGTCCTGACTTTC.